The T cell receptor beta chain under discussion was sequenced for a study of graft-versus-host responses after intestinal transplantation. Across the study: Anti-thymocyte globulin induction, then tacrolimus and steroids for around three years, went to all recipients.

The V segment lost 3 bases and the J segment 3 bases; nucleotides outside the gene matches: 5. The germline CDR1 and CDR2 sequences are SNHLY and FYNNEI. This CDR3 contains 17 residues. Study-wide results and limits: Early after transplant, HvG clones declined as circulating GvH clones peaked. Graft-donor T cell macrochimerism coincided with high graft-versus-host to host-versus-graft clonal ratios in allografts. Present in recipient marrow, GvH clones included some that appeared first in ileum or blood.

As for this clone: Its antigen is currently unknown.

The data were produced by immunoSEQ multiplex PCR, yet TCRdb's version contains in-frame clones alone and is incomplete. Here the sample spans tens of thousands of clones, roughly 95% being singletons. The sequence was obtained from a human donor who was the organ donor for an intestinal transplant. The sequencing used unstimulated CD8+ T cells sorted from spleen or lymph node cells, collected before transplant. The genes are TRBV2 and TRBJ2-3; TRBD2 matches at 14 bases. The CDR3 nucleotides are TGTGCCAGCAGTGAGACTAGCGGGGGGGTTTGGACAGATACGCAGTATTTT. Translation: CASSETSGGVWTDTQYF.